This T cell receptor beta chain is from a study of memory CD4+ T cells and cytomegalovirus serostatus. The CDR3 is 13 amino acids. Looked up from germline, CDR1 is MDHEN and CDR2 is SYDVKM. V lost 8 bases and J lost 4, with 14 bases in between. Single viable CD3+CD4+CD8-CD45RO+ cells were sorted as the memory CD4+ T cells. The table came from immunoSEQ multiplex PCR; TCRdb's copy has only in-frame clones and leaves some out. The sample carries 45,000 to 65,000 clones, 70% to 85% recorded once. The V and J genes are TRBV28 and TRBJ1-1, with TRBD1 as a possible D gene (5 bases). This receptor was taken from an adult in good health and CMV-seronegative. Sequenced sample: memory CD4+ T cells from blood. CDR3 amino acids: CASLRGLATEAFF. The DNA for the CDR3 is TGTGCCAGCCTTAGGGGACTAGCCACTGAAGCTTTCTTT.